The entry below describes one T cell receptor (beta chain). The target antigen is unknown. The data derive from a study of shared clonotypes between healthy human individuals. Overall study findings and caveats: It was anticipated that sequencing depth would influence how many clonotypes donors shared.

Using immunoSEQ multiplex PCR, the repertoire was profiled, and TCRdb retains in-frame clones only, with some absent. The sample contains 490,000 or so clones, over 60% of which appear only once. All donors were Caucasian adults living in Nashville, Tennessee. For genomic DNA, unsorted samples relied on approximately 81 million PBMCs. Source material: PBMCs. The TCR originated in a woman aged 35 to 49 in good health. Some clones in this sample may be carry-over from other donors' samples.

CDR3 sequence (DNA): TGTGCCACCAGCCGGGCCTCCCAAGAGACCCAGTACTTC. Translation gives CATSRASQETQYF. The chain employs TRBV15 and TRBJ2-5; unclear D gene. Germline-derived CDR1 and CDR2 are LNHNV and YYDKDF (reference sequence). This CDR3 region has 13 residues. The V end was cut by 5 bases, the J end by 1 base, with 8 bases between.